One and the same sample provided the 24 T cell receptor beta chains below, sequenced in a study of CD8+CD57+ T cells in acquired aplastic anemia. CD8+CD57+ cell expansion, shown by flow cytometry, had occurred in the patients selected for sequencing. CDR3 and TCR beta VDJ profiling relied on genomic DNA as the template. From the reads, TCRdb called clonotypes with MiXCR, one entry per CDR3 protein. The table has about 120,000 distinct CDR3 sequences, approximately 50% seen once. Specimen: sorted CD4+, CD8+, or CD8+CD57+ T cells (not recorded which) from PBMCs. The origin of the receptors is a human donor with aplastic anemia.

V and J are TRBV10-3 and TRBJ2-7; 10 nucleotides align to TRBD1. Unmatched junction bases numbered 11, after V lost 0 bases and J lost 6 bases. From germline, CDR1 is ENHRY and CDR2 SYGVKD. The CDR3 spans 17 residues. The CDR3 loop reads CAISESGTGVKFGEQYF. The CDR3 DNA follows: TGTGCCATCAGTGAGTCAGGGACAGGGGTTAAGTTTGGCGAGCAGTACTTC.

This clonotype has just a few counts. The rearrangement links TRBV24-1 to TRBJ1-6; D call uncertain. The CDR3 contains 17 residues. V lost 0 bases and J 10 bases, leaving 18 bases between the germline ends. Per germline, CDR1 KGHDR and CDR2 SFDVKD. The CDR3 sequence is CATSDLSGTEEWSPLHF. In DNA, the CDR3 is TGTGCCACCAGTGATTTGTCCGGCACGGAAGAGTGGTCACCCCTCCACTTT.

This clonotype was seen a single time. The rearrangement uses TRBV28 and TRBJ2-3; tentatively, D is TRBD2 (6 bases). CDR3 size: 16 residues. CDR1 and CDR2 (germline): MDHEN, SYDVKM. Trimming pared 4 bases from V and 1 base from J, leaving 15 bases between. The CDR3 region is CASSYPLTGGTDTQYF. CDR3 bases: TGTGCCAGCAGTTACCCTCTCACGGGAGGCACAGATACGCAGTATTTT.

This clonotype was seen many times. The chain carries TRBV7-9 and TRBJ1-1; D gene ambiguous. Trimming left V 5 bases short and J 10 bases short, with 14 bases between. CDR1 is SEHNR, CDR2 FQNEAQ, per germline (reference sequence). This CDR3 has 12 residues. The CDR3 here is CASSAGLNLAFF. The CDR3 nucleotides read TGTGCCAGCAGCGCAGGACTCAACTTAGCTTTCTTT.

This clonotype showed up just a few times. The genes are TRBV20-1 and TRBJ1-1; no definite D call. Germline V gene sequence: CDR1 DFQATT, CDR2 SNEGSKA (reference sequence). This CDR3 spans 12 amino acids. V lost 4 bases and J 3 bases, leaving 9 bases between the germline ends. CDR3 residues: CSAKQSDTEAFF. In nucleotides, the CDR3 is TGCAGTGCTAAACAGTCGGACACTGAAGCTTTCTTT.

The table lists this clonotype with many counts. The J gene is TRBJ1-1, the V gene TRBV7-9; D gene unclear. V gave up 3 bases and J gave up 10 bases, with 12 bases separating them. The CDR3 has 12 amino acids. From germline, CDR1 is SEHNR and CDR2 FQNEAQ (reference sequence). Here the CDR3 reads CASSFGIFVAFF. Here the CDR3 DNA reads TGTGCCAGCAGCTTCGGGATCTTTGTAGCTTTCTTT.

This rearrangement joins TRBV7-8 to TRBJ2-7; TRBD1 matches 10 bases. The CDR3 covers 13 residues. Trimming cost V 4 bases and J 5 bases; bases outside gene matches: 2. The germline gives CDR1 SGHVS, CDR2 FQNEAQ. In DNA, the CDR3 is TGTGCCAGCAGCTCCGGGACAGGGGACGAGCAGTACTTC. Translated: CASSSGTGDEQYF.

The J gene is TRBJ2-3, the V gene TRBV11-2; possibly TRBD1 for D (5 bases). Deletions cut 6 bases from V and 3 bases from J, with 13 bases between. This CDR3 region has 14 residues. Germline CDR1 and CDR2: SGHAT and FQNNGV. Written as DNA, the CDR3 is TGTGCCAGCAGTCCGGACATAGGAACAGATACGCAGTATTTT. This encodes CASSPDIGTDTQYF.

In this sample, this clonotype turned up many times. CDR3 nucleotide sequence: TGTGCCAGCAGGGAGGGAACTGAAGCTTTCTTT. The encoded protein is CASREGTEAFF. The chain carries TRBV25-1 and TRBJ1-1; D gene uncertain. The CDR3 is 11 amino acids. The germline V gene encodes CDR1 MGHDK and CDR2 SYGVNS. V was clipped by 6 bases and J by 5 bases, with 7 bases between them.

This clonotype has at least ten counts. This chain connects TRBV12-3 or TRBV12-4 to TRBJ2-7; no reliable D call. The CDR3 is 13 residues long. The CDR3 nucleotides are TGTGGGCCTGCGTGGCGGAGCTCCTACGAGCAGTACTTC. Encoded protein: CGPAWRSSYEQYF.

This clonotype was counted ten times or more. The genes are TRBV20-1 and TRBJ2-6, with TRBD2 matching 11 bases. In germline, CDR1 is DFQATT, CDR2 SNEGSKA (reference sequence). Trimming cost V 1 base and J 1 base; bases outside gene matches: 12. This CDR3 spans 20 amino acids. Here the CDR3 reads CSARGGLAEMMLSGANVLTF. The CDR3 nucleotides are TGCAGTGCTAGAGGGGGACTAGCGGAGATGATGTTATCTGGGGCCAACGTCCTGACTTTC.

Only a few counts were recorded for this clonotype. The rearrangement links TRBV7-9 to TRBJ2-5, with D unresolved. This CDR3 is 12 amino acids long. With 4 bases removed from V and 5 bases from J, the gap between germline ends came to 8 bases. Germline V gives CDR1 SEHNR, CDR2 FQNEAQ (reference sequence). The CDR3 DNA reads as TGTGCCAGCAGCTCCGCCATGGAGACCCAGTACTTC. This gives the protein CASSSAMETQYF.

The chain links TRBV7-6 to TRBJ2-1; D call uncertain. V shed 1 base and J shed 5 bases, with 12 bases lying between them. Germline CDR1 and CDR2: SGHVS and FNYEAQ. The CDR3 spans 15 residues. CDR3 region: CASSLETYPHNEQFF. The CDR3 bases are TGTGCCAGCAGCTTAGAGACTTACCCTCACAATGAGCAGTTCTTC.

The rearrangement uses TRBV2 and TRBJ2-7, with D hard to call. The germline CDR1 and CDR2 sequences are SNHLY and FYNNEI. The CDR3 sequence is 12 residues long. Trimming shortened V by 6 bases and J by 4 bases, and 10 bases separated the two germline ends. The CDR3 DNA reads TGTGCCAGCAGGGACGGAAAATACGAGCAGTACTTC. This gives the protein CASRDGKYEQYF.

V usage is TRBV7-2 and J usage is TRBJ2-7; weak D call: TRBD2 (5 bases). From germline, CDR1 is SGHTA and CDR2 FQGNSA. The CDR3 is 15 residues long. The V gene lost 3 bases and the J gene lost 0 bases, with 12 bases spanning the gap. CDR3 nucleotides: TGTGCCAGCAGCTTCGGACTTGTAAGCTCCTACGAGCAGTACTTC. It is translated as CASSFGLVSSYEQYF.

The chain carries TRBV10-3 and TRBJ2-7; D unresolved. V was pared by 8 bases and J by 1 base, with 9 bases between. This CDR3 region has 12 residues. CDR1 is ENHRY and CDR2 is SYGVKD in the germline V gene. The CDR3 region has the DNA TGTGCCATCGCTCTAGTTTCCTACGAGCAGTACTTC. Protein product: CAIALVSYEQYF.

The table lists this clonotype with a few counts. A much bigger clone sits one base away, suggesting this may be a read error. The chain joins TRBV7-8 to TRBJ2-1, with D possibly being TRBD1 (5 bases). Trimming removed 1 base at V and 2 bases at J, with 6 bases between. The length of the CDR3 is 14 residues. CDR1 is SGHVS, CDR2 FQNEAQ, per germline. In nucleotides, the CDR3 is TGTGCCAGCAGCTTAGTAGGGGCCTACAATGAGCAGTTCTTC. Translated: CASSLVGAYNEQFF.

The chain has TRBV7-3 and TRBJ1-1; D possibly corresponds to TRBD1 (6 bases). The V gene's germline CDR1 is SGHTA and CDR2 FQGTGA. V dropped 8 bases and J dropped 4 bases, with 14 bases sitting between them. This CDR3 is 13 amino acids long. CDR3 DNA: TGTGCCAGCCGGGGGGGCGCGAGCACTGAAGCTTTCTTT. Translation: CASRGGASTEAFF. Variable domain in full (rest from reference TRBV7-3 and TRBJ1-1): GAGVSQTPSNKVTEKGKYVELRCDPISGHTALYWYRQSLGQGPEFLIYFQGTGAADDSGLPNDRFFAVRPEGSVSTLKIQRTERGDSAVYLCASRGGASTEAFFGQGTRLTVV.

This clonotype was found many times. A much larger clonotype is one base distant, so this may be a read error. The rearrangement links TRBV2 to TRBJ1-6; no clear D. This CDR3 is 14 amino acids long. Germline V gene lookup returns CDR1 SNHLY and CDR2 FYNNEI. V gave up 3 bases and J gave up 13 bases, with 16 bases separating them. CDR3 coding DNA: TGTGCCAGCAGTGAGTCTCCCAGTGCGCCTCCCCTCCACTTT. Residues: CASSESPSAPPLHF. Full variable domain (remainder filled in from reference TRBV2 and TRBJ1-6): EPEVTQTPSHQVTQMGQEVILRCVPISNHLYFYWYRQILGQKVEFLVSFYNNEISEKSEIFDDQFSVERPDGSNFTLKIRSTKLEDSAMYFCASSESPSAPPLHFGNGTRLTVT.

This clonotype was counted many times. The chain carries TRBV2 and TRBJ2-3; perhaps D is TRBD1 or TRBD2 (6 bases each). Germline V lookup: CDR1 SNHLY, CDR2 FYNNEI. V lost 7 bases and J 3 bases, leaving 20 bases between the germline ends. This CDR3 region has 16 residues. The CDR3 spells CASIDLRGRSTDTQYF. DNA of the CDR3: TGTGCCAGCATTGACCTTCGGGGGCGGAGTACAGATACGCAGTATTTT.

The rearrangement uses TRBV7-6 and TRBJ2-7; possible D gene TRBD2, 5 bases. The CDR3 consists of 12 residues. Germline V gives CDR1 SGHVS, CDR2 FNYEAQ. Trimming removed 6 bases from V and 7 bases from J, with 13 bases in between. The CDR3 DNA follows: TGTGCCAGCAGACTCGGACGGGGAGAGCAGTACTTC. Residues: CASRLGRGEQYF.

This clonotype has only a few counts. The genes are TRBV10-3 and TRBJ2-7, with 9 bases fitting TRBD1. The germline V gene encodes CDR1 ENHRY and CDR2 SYGVKD. The J segment lost 5 bases and the V segment lost 10 bases, leaving 3 bases of the junction unmatched. This CDR3 contains 11 residues. As DNA, the CDR3 is TGTGCCAGTCGACAGGGGGACGAGCAGTACTTC. It translates to CASRQGDEQYF.

The rearrangement uses TRBV24-1 and TRBJ1-6, with D unclear. Trimming pared 5 bases from V and 8 bases from J, leaving 12 bases between. This CDR3 has 14 amino acids. Germline V gene data show CDR1 as KGHDR and CDR2 as SFDVKD. Here the CDR3 DNA reads TGTGCCACCAGTGGGACGGCCTGGGATTCACCCCTCCACTTT. It is translated as CATSGTAWDSPLHF.

The V and J genes are TRBV18 and TRBJ2-3; no definite D call. The germline V and J ends were trimmed by 0 bases and 3 bases, with 16 bases remaining between them. Germline values: CDR1 KGHSH, CDR2 LQKENI. The CDR3 sequence is 17 residues long. The CDR3 sequence is CASSPPIALRTTDTQYF. The CDR3 bases are TGTGCCAGCTCACCACCGATAGCCCTCCGTACAACAGATACGCAGTATTTT.